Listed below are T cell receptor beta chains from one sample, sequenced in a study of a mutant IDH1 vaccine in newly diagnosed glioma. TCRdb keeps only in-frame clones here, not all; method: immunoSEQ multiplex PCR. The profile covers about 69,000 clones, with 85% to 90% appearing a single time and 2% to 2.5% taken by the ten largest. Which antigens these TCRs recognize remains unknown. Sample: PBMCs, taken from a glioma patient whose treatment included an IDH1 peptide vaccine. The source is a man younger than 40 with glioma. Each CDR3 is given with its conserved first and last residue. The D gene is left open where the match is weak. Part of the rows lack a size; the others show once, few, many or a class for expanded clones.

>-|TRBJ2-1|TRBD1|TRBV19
CASSSAGTGSDEQFF
TGTGCCAGTAGTAGCGCCGGGACAGGGAGTGATGAGCAGTTCTTC
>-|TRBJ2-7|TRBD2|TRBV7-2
CASSGGREELNFYEQYF
TGTGCCAGCTCGGGGGGGAGGGAGGAGCTAAATTTCTACGAGCAGTACTTC
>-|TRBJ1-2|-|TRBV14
CASSRVDYGYTF
TGTGCCAGCAGCCGGGTTGACTATGGCTACACCTTC
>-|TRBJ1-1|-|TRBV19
CASSIGGGGTEAFF
TGTGCCAGTAGTATCGGAGGGGGAGGCACTGAAGCTTTCTTT
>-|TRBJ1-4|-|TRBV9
CASSLDRSTNEKLFF
TGTGCCAGCAGCCTTGACAGGTCAACTAATGAAAAACTGTTTTTT
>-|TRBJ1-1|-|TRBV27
CASSLARGGTEAFF
TGTGCCAGCAGTTTGGCCAGGGGCGGAACTGAAGCTTTCTTT
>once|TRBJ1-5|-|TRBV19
CASSISARAHQPQHF
TGTGCCAGTAGTATATCCGCCAGGGCGCATCAGCCCCAGCATTTT
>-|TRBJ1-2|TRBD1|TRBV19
CASSFLPGQSYGYTF
TGTGCCAGTAGTTTTCTACCGGGACAGTCGTATGGCTACACCTTC
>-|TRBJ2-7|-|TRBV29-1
CSVDLEQGVEQYF
TGCAGCGTTGACCTCGAACAGGGCGTCGAGCAGTACTTC
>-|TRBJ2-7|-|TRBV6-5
CASRTGRSSYEQYF
TGTGCCAGCAGAACGGGACGGTCCTCCTACGAGCAGTACTTC
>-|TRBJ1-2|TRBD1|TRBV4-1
CASSHSGQGGSGYTF
TGCGCCAGCAGCCATTCCGGACAGGGGGGGAGTGGCTACACCTTC
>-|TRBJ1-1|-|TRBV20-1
CSAKGRTEAFF
TGCAGTGCTAAGGGAAGGACTGAAGCTTTCTTT
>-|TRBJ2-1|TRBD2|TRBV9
CASSGKREGSYNEQFF
TGTGCCAGCAGCGGCAAGCGGGAGGGTTCCTACAATGAGCAGTTCTTC
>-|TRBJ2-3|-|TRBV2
CASIGGPFEGAQYF
TGTGCCAGTATCGGGGGCCCATTCGAAGGTGCGCAGTATTTT
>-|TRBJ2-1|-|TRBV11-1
CASTLRGSGEVHNEQFF
TGTGCCAGCACACTAAGGGGGAGCGGGGAGGTCCACAATGAGCAGTTCTTC
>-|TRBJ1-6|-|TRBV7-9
CASGRDGQSPLHF
TGTGCCAGCGGCCGAGACGGTCAATCACCCCTCCACTTT
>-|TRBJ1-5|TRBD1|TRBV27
CASSFRGPDQPQHF
TGTGCCAGCAGTTTTAGGGGGCCGGATCAGCCCCAGCATTTT
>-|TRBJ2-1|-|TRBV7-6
CASSLLPGQKTYNEQFF
TGTGCCAGCAGCTTACTTCCCGGACAGAAGACCTACAATGAGCAGTTCTTC
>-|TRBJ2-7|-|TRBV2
CASKRDSYEQYF
TGTGCCAGCAAAAGGGACTCCTACGAGCAGTACTTC
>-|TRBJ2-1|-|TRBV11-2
CASSPVRELGEQFF
TGTGCCAGCAGCCCGGTTAGGGAGTTGGGTGAGCAGTTCTTC
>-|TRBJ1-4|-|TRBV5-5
CASSLETVEKLFF
TGTGCCAGCAGCTTGGAGACAGTCGAAAAACTGTTTTTT
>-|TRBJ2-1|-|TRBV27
CASSPWGGIRDEQFF
TGTGCCAGCAGTCCCTGGGGCGGGATAAGGGATGAGCAGTTCTTC
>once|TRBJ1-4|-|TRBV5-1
CASSYQAPTNEKLFF
TGCGCCAGCAGCTACCAGGCACCGACTAATGAAAAACTGTTTTTT
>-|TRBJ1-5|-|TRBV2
CASVTGINQPQHF
TGTGCCAGCGTTACAGGGATCAATCAGCCCCAGCATTTT
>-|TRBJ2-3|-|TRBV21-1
CASSKSGAQYF
TGTGCCAGCAGCAAATCCGGGGCGCAGTATTTT
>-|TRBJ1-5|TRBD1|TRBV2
CASSKETGENQPQHF
TGTGCCAGCAGCAAAGAAACAGGGGAGAATCAGCCCCAGCATTTT
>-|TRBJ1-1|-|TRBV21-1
CASSTRGGTEVFF
TGTGCCAGCAGCACGAGGGGAGGTACTGAAGTTTTCTTT
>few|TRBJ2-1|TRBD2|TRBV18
CASSPPISGLYNEQFF
TGTGCCAGCTCACCACCGATTAGCGGGCTTTACAATGAGCAGTTCTTC
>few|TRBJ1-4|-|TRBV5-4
CASSPMGEKLFF
TGTGCCAGCAGCCCAATGGGTGAAAAACTGTTTTTT
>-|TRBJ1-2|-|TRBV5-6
CASSGVPAGASGYTF
TGTGCCAGCAGCGGGGTTCCAGCAGGGGCCTCTGGCTACACCTTC
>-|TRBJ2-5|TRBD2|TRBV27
CASSTSGFQETQYF
TGTGCCAGCAGCACTAGCGGCTTTCAAGAGACCCAGTACTTC
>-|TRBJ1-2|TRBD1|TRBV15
CATSSGTVGRGSHGYTF
TGTGCCACCAGCAGTGGGACAGTGGGCAGGGGTAGTCATGGCTACACCTTC
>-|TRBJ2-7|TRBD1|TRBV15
CATSRDLTGVEGGQYF
TGTGCCACCAGCAGAGATTTGACAGGGGTGGAGGGCGGGCAGTACTTC
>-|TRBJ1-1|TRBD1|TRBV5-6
CASSLAFREGARRAEAFF
TGTGCCAGCAGCTTGGCCTTCCGGGAGGGGGCGCGTAGGGCTGAAGCTTTCTTT
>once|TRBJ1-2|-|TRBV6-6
CASSFPEVGYTF
TGTGCCAGCAGTTTCCCCGAGGTGGGCTACACCTTC
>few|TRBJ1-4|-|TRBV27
CASSRAAFNEKLFF
TGTGCCAGCAGTAGGGCAGCCTTTAATGAAAAACTGTTTTTT
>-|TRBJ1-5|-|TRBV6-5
CASSGDTTSNQPQHF
TGTGCCAGCAGTGGAGACACAACTAGCAATCAGCCCCAGCATTTT
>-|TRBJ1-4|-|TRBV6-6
CASSYVGAGLNEKLFF
TGTGCCAGCAGTTATGTCGGGGCGGGCCTTAATGAAAAACTGTTTTTT
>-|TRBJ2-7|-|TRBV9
CASSTSGEVISYEQYF
TGTGCCAGCAGCACCTCGGGGGAGGTTATCTCCTACGAGCAGTACTTC
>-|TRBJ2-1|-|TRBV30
CAWRTRTRHEQFF
TGTGCCTGGAGGACCCGGACCAGGCATGAGCAGTTCTTC
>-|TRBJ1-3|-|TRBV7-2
CASSLRVGNGNTIYF
TGTGCCAGCAGCTTACGTGTAGGGAACGGAAACACCATATATTTT
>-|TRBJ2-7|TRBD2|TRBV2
CASSDPPGLARTYEQYF
TGTGCCAGCAGTGACCCCCCGGGACTAGCGCGAACCTACGAGCAGTACTTC
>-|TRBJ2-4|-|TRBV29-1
CSVGARNIQYF
TGCAGCGTTGGGGCTAGGAACATTCAGTACTTC
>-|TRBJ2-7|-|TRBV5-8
CASSLTVPYEQYF
TGTGCCAGCAGCTTGACAGTGCCCTACGAGCAGTACTTC
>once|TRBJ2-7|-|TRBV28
CASRPNGGNEQYF
TGTGCCAGCAGGCCAAACGGGGGAAACGAGCAGTACTTC
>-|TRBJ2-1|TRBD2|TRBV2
CASASTGTMPFF
TGTGCCAGCGCGAGTACCGGGACTATGCCGTTCTTC
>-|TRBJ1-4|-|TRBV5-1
CASSSEATNEKLFF
TGCGCCAGCAGCTCAGAGGCAACTAATGAAAAACTGTTTTTT
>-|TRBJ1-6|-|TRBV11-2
CASSLGSPLHF
TGTGCCAGCAGCTTAGGTTCACCCCTCCACTTT
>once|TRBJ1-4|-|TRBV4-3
CASSQDLFVQALRPATNEKLFF
TGCGCCAGCAGCCAAGATTTGTTTGTACAGGCGTTAAGACCTGCAACTAATGAAAAACTGTTTTTT
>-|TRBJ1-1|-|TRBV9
CASSLTEGSEAFF
TGTGCCAGCAGCCTGACGGAGGGGTCTGAAGCTTTCTTT
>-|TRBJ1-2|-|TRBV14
CASSQVGYGYTF
TGTGCCAGCAGTCAAGTGGGGTATGGCTACACCTTC
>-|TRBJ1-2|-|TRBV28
CASSDVDDGGYTF
TGTGCCAGCAGTGACGTGGACGACGGTGGCTACACCTTC
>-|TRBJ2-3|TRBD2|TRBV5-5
CASSLEGTNTDTQYF
TGTGCCAGCAGCTTAGAGGGGACTAACACAGATACGCAGTATTTT
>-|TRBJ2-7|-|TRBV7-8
CASSLGGQGGYEQYF
TGTGCCAGCAGCTTAGGGGGGCAGGGGGGTTACGAGCAGTACTTC
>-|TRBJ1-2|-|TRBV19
CASLTEVYGYTF
TGTGCCAGTTTGACAGAGGTCTATGGCTACACCTTC
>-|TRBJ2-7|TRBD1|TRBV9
CASSGGTGATYEQYF
TGTGCCAGCAGCGGAGGGACAGGGGCAACCTACGAGCAGTACTTC
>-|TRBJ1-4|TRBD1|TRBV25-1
CASQRQGLNEKLFF
TGTGCCAGCCAGCGACAGGGCCTTAATGAAAAACTGTTTTTT
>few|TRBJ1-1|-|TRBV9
CASSPGTANTEAFF
TGTGCCAGCAGCCCAGGGACGGCGAACACTGAAGCTTTCTTT
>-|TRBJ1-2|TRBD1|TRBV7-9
CASSLRDRDYGYTF
TGTGCCAGCAGCCTGCGGGACAGGGACTATGGCTACACCTTC